The rows below give T cell receptor beta chains drawn from one sample of a study of T cell repertoires in cytomegalovirus infection. TCRdb processed the reads anew with MiXCR; each CDR3 protein has one entry. This table holds some 200,000 distinct CDR3 sequences, less than 50% found once. Which antigens these TCRs recognize remains unknown. The input for sequencing was CD8+ T cells from cultured PBMCs, taken from culture after CMV antigen stimulation. The receptors shown here come from a human donor in good health (CMV status not recorded). Some clones in this sample may be carry-over from other donors' samples. The CDR3 runs from the conserved cysteine through the conserved F or W. A D gene is named only where the DNA matches it firmly. Clone size is shown for a subset of rows, as once, few, many or a class of expanded clone.

. | TRBJ2-1 | TRBD2 | TRBV7-9 | TGTGCCAGCAGCGCCTCGGGAGGCGACCATGAGCAGTTCTTC | CASSASGGDHEQFF
. | TRBJ2-2 | . | TRBV13 | TGTGCCAGCAGAGGACAGGGAGGGACCGGGGAGCTGTTTTTT | CASRGQGGTGELFF
many | TRBJ1-2 | TRBD1 | TRBV7-2 | TGTGCCAGCAGCTTCACTGGGACAGCAGATGGCTACACCTTC | CASSFTGTADGYTF
few | TRBJ2-3 | . | TRBV13 | TGTGCCAGCAGCTTAGGGCCCACAGATACGCAGTATTTT | CASSLGPTDTQYF
medium-sized | TRBJ2-1 | . | TRBV10-2 | TGCGCCAGCAGATTATACAATGAGCAGTTCTTC | CASRLYNEQFF
. | TRBJ1-6 | . | TRBV6-6 | TGTGCCAGCAGTTACTCGGTTGCGGATAGTAATTCACCCCTCCACTTT | CASSYSVADSNSPLHF
few | TRBJ2-3 | . | TRBV2 | TGTGCCAGCAGATCGACAGATACGCAGTATTTT | CASRSTDTQYF
few | TRBJ1-1 | TRBD1 | TRBV7-9 | TGTGCCAGCACCCTAGCGGGGACAGTAAAAGCTTTCTTT | CASTLAGTVKAFF
. | TRBJ2-1 | TRBD2 | TRBV20-1 | TGCAGTGCTGGCGGGGGGGGAAGCTCCTACAATGAGCAGTTCTTC | CSAGGGGSSYNEQFF
many | TRBJ1-5 | TRBD1 | TRBV7-9 | TGTGCCAGCAGCTTGACAGGGGACAATCAGCCCCAGCATTTT | CASSLTGDNQPQHF
few | TRBJ2-7 | TRBD2 | TRBV10-3 | TGTGCCATTTCCGGGACTAGCGGTAGGAAGCAGTACTTC | CAISGTSGRKQYF
few | TRBJ2-2 | . | TRBV7-9 | TGTGCCAGCAGCCCTTCTGGGCGTGGCACCGGGGAGCTGTTTTTT | CASSPSGRGTGELFF
. | TRBJ2-7 | . | TRBV11-2 | TGTGCCAGCAGCTTAGAGGAAGGGCAGTACTTC | CASSLEEGQYF
. | TRBJ1-1 | . | TRBV29-1 | TGCAGCGCCGATGCGGGTGTTGAAGCTTTCTTT | CSADAGVEAFF
. | TRBJ2-7 | . | TRBV7-2 | TGTACCAGCAGCTACCGGACAGATTACTACGAGCAGTACTTC | CTSSYRTDYYEQYF
. | TRBJ2-1 | . | TRBV11-1 | TGTGCCAGCAGCTTAGTCGATAGCGGCAATGAGCAGTTCTTC | CASSLVDSGNEQFF
. | TRBJ2-7 | . | TRBV15 | TGTGCCACCACCGACGGCTACGAGCAGTACTTC | CATTDGYEQYF
few | TRBJ1-2 | . | TRBV28 | TGTGCCAGCAGTTTATGGCGAACAGGGAGTGGCTACACCTTC | CASSLWRTGSGYTF
. | TRBJ2-7 | . | TRBV12-3/TRBV12-4 | TGTGCCAGCAGTTTGGGACTCATCCAGCACGAGCAGTACTTC | CASSLGLIQHEQYF
. | TRBJ2-2 | TRBD2 | TRBV7-8 | TGTGCCAGCAGCCTACTAGCGGGAGGGCCACTGACCGGGGAGCTGTTTTTT | CASSLLAGGPLTGELFF
. | TRBJ2-2 | . | TRBV4-1 | TGCGCCAGCAGCCCTTCAGGATACACCGGGGAGCTGTTTTTT | CASSPSGYTGELFF
few | TRBJ1-4 | . | TRBV4-1 | TGCGCCAGCAGCCAAGATCCCCCAGGGACCGAAGGTGAAAAACTGTTTTTT | CASSQDPPGTEGEKLFF
. | TRBJ2-6 | . | TRBV29-1 | TGCAGCGTTGGCGGGGACTCCAGCTCTGGGGCCAACGTCCTGACTTTC | CSVGGDSSSGANVLTF
. | TRBJ2-7 | TRBD1 | TRBV27 | TGTGCCAGCAGTTTAGGGACAGGGATCGAGCAGTACTTC | CASSLGTGIEQYF
. | TRBJ2-3 | . | TRBV7-9 | TGTGCCAGCAGCTTAGGCAGGGACCGAGGAGATACGCAGTATTTT | CASSLGRDRGDTQYF
medium-sized | TRBJ1-5 | TRBD1 | TRBV7-2 | TGTGCCAGCAGCTGGGGGACAGGGGGAGGTCAGCCCCAGCATTTT | CASSWGTGGGQPQHF
few | TRBJ2-7 | . | TRBV6-5 | TGTGCCAGCAGCCAAAGGTCCCATCGAGACGAGCAGTACTTC | CASSQRSHRDEQYF
few | TRBJ2-3 | . | TRBV2 | TGTGCCAGCAGTAACGGAGCTAGCACAGATACGCAGTATTTT | CASSNGASTDTQYF
. | TRBJ2-7 | TRBD2 | TRBV4-1 | TGCGCCAGCAGCCCCGAGGGGGTAGCGGGAGTCCCCTACGAGCAGTACTTC | CASSPEGVAGVPYEQYF
once | TRBJ2-2 | . | TRBV12-3/TRBV12-4 | TGTGCCAGCAGCCCACGAGGGCGGTACACCGGGGAGCTGTTTTTT | CASSPRGRYTGELFF
. | TRBJ1-1 | . | TRBV7-2 | TGTGCCAGCAGATCAAGTCGTGGGGGTGCTGAAGCTTTCTTT | CASRSSRGGAEAFF
. | TRBJ2-1 | TRBD1 | TRBV7-6 | TGTGCCAGCAGCTTAGGCCCTGACAGGGGGCTTTACAATGAGCAGTTCTTC | CASSLGPDRGLYNEQFF
. | TRBJ2-1 | TRBD1 | TRBV7-9 | TGTGCCAGCAGCTCCGGGACAGGGGGCTATGAGCAGTTCTTC | CASSSGTGGYEQFF
few | TRBJ2-4 | TRBD1 | TRBV11-3 | TGTGCCAGACGGACAGGCCTACTAGCCAAAAACATTCAGTACTTC | CARRTGLLAKNIQYF
. | TRBJ2-2 | TRBD2 | TRBV15 | TGTGCCACCTCCGGGACTAGACTCTCCGGGGAGCTGTTTTTT | CATSGTRLSGELFF
few | TRBJ2-3 | TRBD1 | TRBV19 | TGTGCCAGTAGTGACAGGGTGGTACAAGGCCGCACAGATACGCAGTATTTT | CASSDRVVQGRTDTQYF
. | TRBJ1-1 | TRBD1 | TRBV19 | TGTGCCAGTAGTACACACAGGGGTGGGACTGAAGCTTTCTTT | CASSTHRGGTEAFF
many | TRBJ2-3 | . | TRBV28 | TGTGCCAGCAGTTTGAGACCCACAGATACGCAGTATTTT | CASSLRPTDTQYF
. | TRBJ2-1 | TRBD2 | TRBV4-1 | TGCGCCAGCAGCCAACTAAGCGGGGGGGCCAATGAGCAGTTCTTC | CASSQLSGGANEQFF
few | TRBJ1-2 | . | TRBV20-1 | TGCAGTGCTAGGGATTCTAACTATGGCTACACCTTC | CSARDSNYGYTF
few | TRBJ1-1 | . | TRBV12-3/TRBV12-4 | TGTGCCAGCACCAAGGTAGTGGCCACTGAAGCTTTCTTT | CASTKVVATEAFF
once | TRBJ2-5 | . | TRBV7-3 | TGTGCCAGCAGCTTAACCGGGACGGAGCAAGAGACCCAGTACTTC | CASSLTGTEQETQYF